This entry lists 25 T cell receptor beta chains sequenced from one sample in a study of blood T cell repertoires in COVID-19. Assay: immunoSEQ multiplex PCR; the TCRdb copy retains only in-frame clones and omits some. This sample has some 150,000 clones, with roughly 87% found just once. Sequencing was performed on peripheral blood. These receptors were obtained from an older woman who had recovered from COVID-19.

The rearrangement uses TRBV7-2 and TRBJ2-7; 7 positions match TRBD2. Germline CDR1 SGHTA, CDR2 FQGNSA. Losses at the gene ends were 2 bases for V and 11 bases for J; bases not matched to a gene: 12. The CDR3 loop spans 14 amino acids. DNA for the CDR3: TGTGCCAGCAGCTTAAAGTCCAGCGGGGCGGCTAAGTACTTC. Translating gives CASSLKSSGAAKYF.

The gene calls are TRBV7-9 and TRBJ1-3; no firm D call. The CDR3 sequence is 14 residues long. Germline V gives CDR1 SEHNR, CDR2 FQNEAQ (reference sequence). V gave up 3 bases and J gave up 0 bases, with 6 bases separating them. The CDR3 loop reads CASSFWSSGNTIYF. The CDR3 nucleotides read TGTGCCAGCAGCTTCTGGAGCTCTGGAAACACCATATATTTT.

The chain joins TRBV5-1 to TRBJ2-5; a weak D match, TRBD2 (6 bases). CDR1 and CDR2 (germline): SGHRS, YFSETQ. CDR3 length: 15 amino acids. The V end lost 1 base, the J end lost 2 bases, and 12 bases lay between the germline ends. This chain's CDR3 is CASSLFVGGQETQYF. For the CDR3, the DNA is TGCGCCAGCAGCTTGTTTGTCGGGGGACAAGAGACCCAGTACTTC.

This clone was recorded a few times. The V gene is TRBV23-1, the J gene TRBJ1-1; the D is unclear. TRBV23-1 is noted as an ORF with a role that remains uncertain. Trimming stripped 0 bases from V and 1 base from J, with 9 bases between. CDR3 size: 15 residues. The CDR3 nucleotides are TGCGCCAGCAGTCAATCGAGGTTGGGGAACACTGAAGCTTTCTTT. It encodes CASSQSRLGNTEAFF.

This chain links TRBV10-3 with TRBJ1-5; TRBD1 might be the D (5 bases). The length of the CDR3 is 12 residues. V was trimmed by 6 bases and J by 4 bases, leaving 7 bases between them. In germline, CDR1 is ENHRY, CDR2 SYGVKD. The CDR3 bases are TGTGCCATCAGGGCAGGGAATCAGCCCCAGCATTTT. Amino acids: CAIRAGNQPQHF.

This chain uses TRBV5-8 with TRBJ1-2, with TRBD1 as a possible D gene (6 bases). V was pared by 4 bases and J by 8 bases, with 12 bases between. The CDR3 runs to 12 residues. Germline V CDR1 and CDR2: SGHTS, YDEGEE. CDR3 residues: CASSGQRLGYTF. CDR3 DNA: TGTGCCAGCAGCGGACAGAGACTCGGCTACACCTTC.

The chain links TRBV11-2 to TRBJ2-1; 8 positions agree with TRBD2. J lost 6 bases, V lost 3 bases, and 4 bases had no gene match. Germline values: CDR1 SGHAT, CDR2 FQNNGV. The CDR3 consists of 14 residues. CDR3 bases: TGTGCCAGCAGCTTCCGGGGGGGAGTCAATGAGCAGTTCTTC. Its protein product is CASSFRGGVNEQFF.

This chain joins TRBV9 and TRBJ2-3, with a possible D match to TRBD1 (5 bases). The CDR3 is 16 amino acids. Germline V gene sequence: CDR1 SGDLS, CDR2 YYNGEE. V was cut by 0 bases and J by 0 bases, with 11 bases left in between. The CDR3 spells CASSVGGRGSTDTQYF. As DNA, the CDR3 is TGTGCCAGCAGCGTAGGGGGAAGGGGAAGCACAGATACGCAGTATTTT.

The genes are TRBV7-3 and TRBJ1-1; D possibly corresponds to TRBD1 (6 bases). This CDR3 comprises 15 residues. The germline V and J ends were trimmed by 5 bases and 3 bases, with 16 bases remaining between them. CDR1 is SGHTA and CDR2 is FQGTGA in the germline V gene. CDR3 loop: CASSPHPGADTEAFF. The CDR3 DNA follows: TGTGCCAGCAGCCCTCATCCAGGGGCGGACACTGAAGCTTTCTTT. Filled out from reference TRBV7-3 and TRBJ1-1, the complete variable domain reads GAGVSQTPSNKVTEKGKYVELRCDPISGHTALYWYRQSLGQGPEFLIYFQGTGAADDSGLPNDRFFAVRPEGSVSTLKIQRTERGDSAVYLCASSPHPGADTEAFFGQGTRLTVV.

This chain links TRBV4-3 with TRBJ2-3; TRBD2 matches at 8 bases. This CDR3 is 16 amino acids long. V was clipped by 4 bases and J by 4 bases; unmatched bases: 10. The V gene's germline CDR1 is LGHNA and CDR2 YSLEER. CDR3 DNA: TGCGCCAGCAGCCCCATCGGGGGGGCCAATCCAGATACGCAGTATTTT. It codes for CASSPIGGANPDTQYF.

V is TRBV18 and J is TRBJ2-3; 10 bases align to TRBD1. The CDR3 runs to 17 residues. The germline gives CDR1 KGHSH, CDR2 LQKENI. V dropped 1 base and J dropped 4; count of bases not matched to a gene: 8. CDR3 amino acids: CASSPRPGQGRADTQYF. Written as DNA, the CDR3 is TGTGCCAGCTCACCACGACCGGGACAGGGGAGGGCAGATACGCAGTATTTT.

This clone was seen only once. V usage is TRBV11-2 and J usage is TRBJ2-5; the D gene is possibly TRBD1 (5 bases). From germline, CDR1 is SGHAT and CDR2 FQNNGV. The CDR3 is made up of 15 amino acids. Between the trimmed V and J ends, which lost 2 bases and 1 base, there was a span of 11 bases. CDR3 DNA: TGTGCCAGCAGCTTAAATGCGCAGGGCCAAGAGACCCAGTACTTC. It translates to CASSLNAQGQETQYF.

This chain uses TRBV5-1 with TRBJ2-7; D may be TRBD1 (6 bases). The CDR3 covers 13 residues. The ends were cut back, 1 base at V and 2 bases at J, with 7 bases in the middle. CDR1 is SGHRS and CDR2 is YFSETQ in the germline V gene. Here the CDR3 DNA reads TGCGCCAGCAGCTTGACAGGGCCCTACGAGCAGTACTTC. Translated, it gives CASSLTGPYEQYF.

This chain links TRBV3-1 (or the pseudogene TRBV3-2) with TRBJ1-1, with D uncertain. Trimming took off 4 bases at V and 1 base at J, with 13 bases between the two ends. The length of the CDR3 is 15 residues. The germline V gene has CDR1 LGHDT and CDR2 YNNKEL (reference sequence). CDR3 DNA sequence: TGTGCCAGCAGCCCCTCCGACTTAGGGAACACTGAAGCTTTCTTT. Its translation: CASSPSDLGNTEAFF.

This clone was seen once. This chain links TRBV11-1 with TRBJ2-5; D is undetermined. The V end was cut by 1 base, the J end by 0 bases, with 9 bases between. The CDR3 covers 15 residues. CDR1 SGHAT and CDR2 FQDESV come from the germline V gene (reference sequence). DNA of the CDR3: TGTGCCAGCAGCTTAGTCGGAGACTACCAAGAGACCCAGTACTTC. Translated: CASSLVGDYQETQYF.

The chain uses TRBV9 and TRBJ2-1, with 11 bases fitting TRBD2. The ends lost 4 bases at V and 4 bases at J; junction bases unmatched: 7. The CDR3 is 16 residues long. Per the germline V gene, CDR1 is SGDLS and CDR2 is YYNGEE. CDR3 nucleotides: TGTGCCAGCAGCCCCCACGTAGCGGGGGGGTACAATGAGCAGTTCTTC. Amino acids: CASSPHVAGGYNEQFF.

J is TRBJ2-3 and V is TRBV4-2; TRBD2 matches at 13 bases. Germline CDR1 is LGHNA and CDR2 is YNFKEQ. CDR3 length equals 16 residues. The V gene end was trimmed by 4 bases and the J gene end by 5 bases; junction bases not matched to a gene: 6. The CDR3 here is CASSLRGLAGRDTQYF. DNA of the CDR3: TGTGCCAGCAGCCTACGGGGACTAGCGGGGCGAGATACGCAGTATTTT.

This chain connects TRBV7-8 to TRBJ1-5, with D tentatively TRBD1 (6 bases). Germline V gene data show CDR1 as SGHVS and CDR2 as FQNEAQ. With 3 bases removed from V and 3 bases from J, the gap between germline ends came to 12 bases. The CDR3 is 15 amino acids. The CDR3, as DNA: TGTGCCAGCAGCTTTTCCCGGGACACCAATCAGCCCCAGCATTTT. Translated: CASSFSRDTNQPQHF.

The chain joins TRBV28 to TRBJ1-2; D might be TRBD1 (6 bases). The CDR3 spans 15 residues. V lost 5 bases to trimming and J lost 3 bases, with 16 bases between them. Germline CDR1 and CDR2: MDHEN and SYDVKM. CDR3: CASSRPGHGDYGYTF. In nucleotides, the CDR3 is TGTGCCAGCAGTCGGCCGGGACACGGAGACTATGGCTACACCTTC.

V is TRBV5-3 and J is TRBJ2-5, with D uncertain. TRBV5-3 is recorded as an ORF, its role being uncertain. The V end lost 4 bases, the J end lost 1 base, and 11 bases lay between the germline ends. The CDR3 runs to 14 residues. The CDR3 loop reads CARSGVKAQETQYF. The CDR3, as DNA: TGTGCCAGAAGCGGAGTGAAGGCCCAAGAGACCCAGTACTTC.

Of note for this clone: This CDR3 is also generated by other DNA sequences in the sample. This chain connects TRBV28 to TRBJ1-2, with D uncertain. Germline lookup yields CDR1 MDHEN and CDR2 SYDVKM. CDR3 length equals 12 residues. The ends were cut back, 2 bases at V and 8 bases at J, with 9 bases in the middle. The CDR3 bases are TGTGCCAGCAGTTTAAGAGGCGGCGGCTACACCTTC. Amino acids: CASSLRGGGYTF.

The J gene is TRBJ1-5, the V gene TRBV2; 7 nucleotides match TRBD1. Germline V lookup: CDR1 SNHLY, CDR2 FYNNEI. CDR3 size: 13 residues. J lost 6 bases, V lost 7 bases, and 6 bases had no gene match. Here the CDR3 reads CASNSQGSQPQHF. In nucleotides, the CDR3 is TGTGCCAGCAATTCACAGGGGAGTCAGCCCCAGCATTTT.

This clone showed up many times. The DNA for the CDR3 is TGCGCCAGCAGCTTGGGTCCCCCTTCCTACGAGCAGTACTTC. Protein sequence: CASSLGPPSYEQYF. The rearrangement joins TRBV5-1 to TRBJ2-7; D is unresolved. With 0 bases removed from V and 1 base from J, the gap between germline ends came to 8 bases. The germline gives CDR1 SGHRS, CDR2 YFSETQ. The CDR3 spans 14 residues.

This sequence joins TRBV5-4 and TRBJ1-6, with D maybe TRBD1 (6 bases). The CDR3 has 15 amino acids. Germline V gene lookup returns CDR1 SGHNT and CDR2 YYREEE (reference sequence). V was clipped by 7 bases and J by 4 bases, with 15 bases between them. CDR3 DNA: TGTGCCAGCGCCTCGGGGGGCAGTTATAATTCACCCCTCCACTTT. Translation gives CASASGGSYNSPLHF.

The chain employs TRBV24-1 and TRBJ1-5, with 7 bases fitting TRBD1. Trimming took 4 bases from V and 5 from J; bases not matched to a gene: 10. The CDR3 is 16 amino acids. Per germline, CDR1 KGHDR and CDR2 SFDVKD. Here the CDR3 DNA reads TGTGCCACCAGTGACCCGGGACAGCCATCCCATCAGCCCCAGCATTTT. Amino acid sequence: CATSDPGQPSHQPQHF.